Each of the 18 T cell receptor beta chains below was sequenced from the same sample in a study of T-cell memory formation after mild COVID-19. TCRdb processed the 5' RACE reads anew with MiXCR; each CDR3 protein has one entry. Of about 430,000 distinct CDR3 sequences in the sample, about a sixth were seen once. Sequenced: PBMCs or a T cell subset sorted from them (not recorded which). These receptors came from a man younger than 35 who had mild COVID-19 (a few samples of this study predate the infection). Cell type and time point are not known.

V gene TRBV12-5 combines with J gene TRBJ2-3; D is ambiguous. The CDR3 has 12 amino acids. V gave up 4 bases and J gave up 6 bases, with 8 bases separating them. Germline CDR1 LGHNT, CDR2 FRNRAP. The CDR3 reads CASGSEWDTQYF. The CDR3 DNA reads TGTGCTAGTGGTTCGGAATGGGATACGCAGTATTTT.

This clonotype has a handful of counts. The chain recombines TRBV5-6 with TRBJ2-7; D is unclear. This CDR3 is built from 14 residues. CDR1 is SGHDT, CDR2 YYEEEE, per germline. The ends were cut back, 5 bases at V and 3 bases at J, with 15 bases in the middle. As DNA, the CDR3 is TGTGCCAGCAGTCATCAGACGTTAAACTACGAGCAGTACGTC. Its translation: CASSHQTLNYEQYV.

The chain joins TRBV6-2 or TRBV6-3 to TRBJ2-2; D may be TRBD1 (6 bases). This CDR3 has 16 amino acids. Germline lookup yields CDR1 MNHEY and CDR2 SVGEGT. Trimming removed 4 bases from V and 0 bases from J, with 12 bases in between. The CDR3 loop is CASSSSGTSNTGELFF. The CDR3 DNA follows: TGTGCCAGCAGTTCCTCCGGGACATCGAACACCGGGGAGCTGTTTTTT.

This clonotype was seen a handful of times. The rearrangement links TRBV4-1 to TRBJ1-6; TRBD1 matches at 7 bases. The CDR3 runs 17 residues. CDR1 and CDR2 from the germline V gene are MGHRA and YSYEKL. V shed 2 bases, J shed 6 bases, and the junction held 10 bases outside the gene matches. CDR3 nucleotides: TGCGCCAGCAGCCAAACCCAGGACAGGAGCTTTAATTCACCCCTCCACTTT. It yields the protein CASSQTQDRSFNSPLHF.

This clonotype was seen only a few times. The chain has TRBV7-9 and TRBJ1-4; possibly TRBD1 for D (5 bases). V gave up 5 bases and J gave up 2 bases, with 12 bases separating them. CDR3 size: 15 residues. CDR1 and CDR2 (germline): SEHNR, FQNEAQ (reference sequence). CDR3 sequence reads: CASSVQGSTNEKLFF. CDR3 sequence (DNA): TGTGCCAGCAGCGTCCAGGGTTCGACTAATGAAAAACTGTTTTTT.

This clonotype was picked up a small number of times. This chain links TRBV7-2 with TRBJ1-5; maybe TRBD1 (5 bases). V lost 5 bases and J lost 7, with 12 bases in between. CDR3 size: 13 residues. Per germline, CDR1 SGHTA and CDR2 FQGNSA. The CDR3 is CASSQGGSQPQHF. CDR3 bases: TGTGCCAGCAGCCAGGGAGGGTCGCAGCCCCAGCATTTT.

V usage is TRBV27 and J usage is TRBJ1-6; TRBD1 matches 9 bases. Germline V gene sequence: CDR1 MNHEY, CDR2 SMNVEV (reference sequence). The CDR3 covers 15 residues. The J segment lost 8 bases and the V segment lost 5 bases, leaving 7 bases of the junction unmatched. Here the CDR3 reads CASSTIRDRDSPLHF. Here the CDR3 DNA reads TGTGCCAGCAGTACGATCCGGGACAGGGATTCACCCCTCCACTTT.

The chain recombines TRBV5-1 with TRBJ2-2, with D perhaps assigned TRBD1 or TRBD2 (5 bases each). CDR1 SGHRS and CDR2 YFSETQ come from the germline V gene. V was shortened by 5 bases and J by 1 base, with 15 bases between the two germline ends. The length of the CDR3 is 16 residues. The chain's CDR3 is CASSPGAQENTGELFF. The CDR3 bases are TGCGCCAGCAGTCCCGGGGCTCAGGAGAACACCGGGGAGCTGTTTTTT.

In its sample, this clonotype was seen a few times. This sequence joins TRBV6-6 and TRBJ1-1; D is possibly TRBD1 (5 bases). The CDR3 consists of 14 residues. Trimming stripped 8 bases from V and 0 bases from J, with 13 bases between. Germline CDR1 MNHNY, CDR2 SVGAGI (reference sequence). The CDR3 bases are TGTGCCAGCTGGGAGGGGCGCGTGAACACTGAAGCTTTCTTT. It codes for CASWEGRVNTEAFF.

This chain uses TRBV6-6 with TRBJ1-5; D ambiguous. CDR1 and CDR2 (germline): MNHNY, SVGAGI (reference sequence). There are 13 residues in the CDR3. Trimming removed 2 bases from V and 7 bases from J, with 9 bases in between. The CDR3 loop is CASSYGVAQPQHF. The DNA for the CDR3 is TGTGCCAGCAGTTACGGGGTGGCGCAGCCCCAGCATTTT.

V is TRBV27 and J is TRBJ2-5, with D maybe TRBD2 (6 bases). Germline values: CDR1 MNHEY, CDR2 SMNVEV (reference sequence). Trimming removed 4 bases at V and 2 bases at J, with 20 bases between. The CDR3 loop spans 17 amino acids. The chain's CDR3 is CASSSPTTGVRQETQYF. As DNA, the CDR3 is TGTGCCAGCAGTTCCCCAACCACGGGAGTTCGTCAAGAGACCCAGTACTTC.

This clonotype was seen more than once but under ten times. The chain links TRBV28 to TRBJ2-5, with TRBD2 identical over 8 bases. This CDR3 has 16 residues. CDR1 is MDHEN, CDR2 SYDVKM, per germline. Trimming at V came to 3 bases and at J to 1 base, leaving 7 bases not matched to a gene. The DNA of the CDR3 is TGTGCCAGCAGTTTCTTGGGCGGGGGGCTCCAAGAGACCCAGTACTTC. It specifies CASSFLGGGLQETQYF.

This clonotype was picked up a small number of times. The DNA for the CDR3 is TGTGCCACCAAGTCCGACTCTGGAAACACCATATATTTT. It specifies CATKSDSGNTIYF. J is TRBJ1-3 and V is TRBV10-3; D gene uncertain. CDR3 length equals 13 residues. Germline loops: CDR1 ENHRY, CDR2 SYGVKD. The V end was cut by 10 bases, the J end by 0 bases, with 10 bases between.

This clonotype has just a few counts. The CDR3 sequence: CATREGSDEQYF. CDR3 in DNA: TGTGCCACCAGGGAGGGGTCGGACGAGCAGTACTTC. This chain connects TRBV19 to TRBJ2-7; 7 bases are shared with TRBD2. This CDR3 contains 12 residues. The junction had 8 bases not matched to a gene; V was cut back by 10 bases and J by 5 bases. Germline V gene lookup returns CDR1 LNHDA and CDR2 SQIVND (reference sequence).

V is TRBV27 and J is TRBJ2-5; tentative D call: TRBD2 (7 bases). This CDR3 has 12 amino acids. Germline V gives CDR1 MNHEY, CDR2 SMNVEV (reference sequence). In nucleotides, the CDR3 is TGTGCAACGAAGGGGGGGGAAGAGACCCAGTACTTC. Translation gives CATKGGEETQYF.

This clonotype was detected a few times. The J gene is TRBJ1-1, the V gene TRBV5-6; D may be TRBD1 (5 bases). The CDR3 covers 13 residues. The V end was cut by 9 bases, the J end by 1 base, with 13 bases between. Germline loops: CDR1 SGHDT, CDR2 YYEEEE. Written as DNA, the CDR3 is TGTGCCACCGAGGTAACAGGGAACACTGAAGCTTTCTTT. Translated, it gives CATEVTGNTEAFF.

CDR3 nucleotide sequence: TGTGCCAGCAGCGCAGGGGAGGGTTCACCCCTCCACTTT. It codes for CASSAGEGSPLHF. The rearrangement links TRBV7-3 to TRBJ1-6; maybe TRBD1 (6 bases). Trimming removed 5 bases at V and 9 bases at J, with 11 bases between. CDR3 length: 13 residues. Germline-derived CDR1 and CDR2 are SGHTA and FQGTGA.

This clonotype was seen just once. J is TRBJ2-1 and V is TRBV10-3; TRBD2 matches at 14 bases. V shed 2 bases, J shed 9 bases, and the junction held 18 bases outside the gene matches. Germline CDR1 ENHRY, CDR2 SYGVKD. The CDR3 extends over 20 amino acids. CDR3 in DNA: TGTGCCATCAGTGAGCGACTAGCGGGGGGGCGATTAGACGATTTTGGTGAGCAGTTCTTC. It translates to CAISERLAGGRLDDFGEQFF.